This TCR beta chain originates from a study of blood T cell repertoires in COVID-19. Background on the study: PBMCs, B-cell-depleted T cells, or T cells were the source of the cDNA or gDNA that made up the material.

Germline loops: CDR1 MDHEN, CDR2 SYDVKM. V was clipped by 7 bases and J by 3 bases, with 16 bases between them. The CDR3 is 15 amino acids. TCRdb's copy holds only in-frame clones and misses some; the assay was immunoSEQ multiplex PCR. The sample lists a few hundred thousand clones, approximately 80% seen once, with about 10% in the top ten. This receptor was obtained from a woman aged 80 or over with acute or convalescent COVID-19. The material sequenced was peripheral blood. The rearrangement links TRBV28 to TRBJ1-5, with D maybe TRBD1 (6 bases). This CDR3 reads CASTRTDRYNQPQHF. The CDR3 bases are TGTGCCAGCACCAGGACAGATCGTTACAATCAGCCCCAGCATTTT.